These T cell receptor beta chains were read from a single sample in a study of blood T cells in healthy people across ages. TCRdb called the 5' RACE reads again in MiXCR, with one record for every CDR3 protein. The data hold 1.8 million or so distinct CDR3 sequences, with about two fifths observed a single time. Sequenced sample: blood. The receptors shown here come from a human donor in good health. CDR3s include the opening cysteine and the closing phenylalanine or tryptophan. The D gene is left open where the match is weak. A clone size is listed for some rows: how often the clone was seen (once, few, many), or a class if it is expanded.

d_gene: -
j_gene: TRBJ2-5
v_gene: TRBV6-5
abundance: -
CDR3nt: TGTGCCAGCAGTTACTGGGGGGGCGAGGAGACCCAGTACTTC
CDR3aa: CASSYWGGEETQYF

d_gene: TRBD2
j_gene: TRBJ2-5
v_gene: TRBV15
abundance: many
CDR3nt: TGTGCCACGAGAGGGACTAGCGGGAAAGAGACCCAGTACTTC
CDR3aa: CATRGTSGKETQYF

d_gene: -
j_gene: TRBJ1-6
v_gene: TRBV4-3
abundance: few
CDR3nt: TGCGCCAGCAGCCAAGATCTAATGTCGGCTAGCTCCTATAATTCACCCCTCCACTTT
CDR3aa: CASSQDLMSASSYNSPLHF

d_gene: TRBD1
j_gene: TRBJ1-2
v_gene: TRBV7-9
abundance: few
CDR3nt: TGTGCCAGCAGCTTAGCCTACGGACAGGGAGGTATTGAGAACTATGGCTACACCTTC
CDR3aa: CASSLAYGQGGIENYGYTF

d_gene: TRBD1
j_gene: TRBJ1-5
v_gene: TRBV30
abundance: -
CDR3nt: TGTGCCTGGAGTAGAGGACAGGGGAATCAGCCCCAGCATTTT
CDR3aa: CAWSRGQGNQPQHF

d_gene: TRBD1
j_gene: TRBJ2-3
v_gene: TRBV15
abundance: -
CDR3nt: TGTGCCACCAACCAACAGGGGGATACGCAGTATTTT
CDR3aa: CATNQQGDTQYF

d_gene: -
j_gene: TRBJ2-1
v_gene: TRBV5-1
abundance: few
CDR3nt: TGCGCCAGCAGCTTGGAGTACAGGGCTTTGGATGAGCAGTTCTTC
CDR3aa: CASSLEYRALDEQFF

d_gene: -
j_gene: TRBJ2-5
v_gene: TRBV4-3
abundance: -
CDR3nt: TGCGCCAGCAGCCAAGGATTCCGGACACCTCAAGAGACCCAGTACTTC
CDR3aa: CASSQGFRTPQETQYF

d_gene: TRBD1
j_gene: TRBJ2-7
v_gene: TRBV7-8
abundance: -
CDR3nt: TGTGCCAGCAGCGATATCATCCGCGGACAGGGAACCTACGAGCAGTACTTC
CDR3aa: CASSDIIRGQGTYEQYF

d_gene: -
j_gene: TRBJ2-1
v_gene: TRBV6-2/TRBV6-3
abundance: many
CDR3nt: TGTGCCAGCAGTAGCGAGACAGAGTACAATGAGCAGTTCTTC
CDR3aa: CASSSETEYNEQFF

d_gene: -
j_gene: TRBJ1-2
v_gene: TRBV20-1
abundance: -
CDR3nt: TGCAGTGCCCCCCCGGCAGTTGGGAACTATGGCTACACCTTC
CDR3aa: CSAPPAVGNYGYTF

d_gene: -
j_gene: TRBJ2-3
v_gene: TRBV6-2/TRBV6-3
abundance: many
CDR3nt: TGTGCCAGCAGCCGTCAAGGGTATACGCAGTATTTT
CDR3aa: CASSRQGYTQYF

d_gene: -
j_gene: TRBJ2-4
v_gene: TRBV28
abundance: few
CDR3nt: TGTGCCAGCAGTTCCGAATTGGGGGCCAAAAACATTCAGTACTTC
CDR3aa: CASSSELGAKNIQYF

d_gene: TRBD1
j_gene: TRBJ2-1
v_gene: TRBV11-2
abundance: few
CDR3nt: TGTGCCAGCAGCTTGGGACAGGGAGCGACCTTCGGAAAGTTCTTC
CDR3aa: CASSLGQGATFGKFF

d_gene: TRBD1
j_gene: TRBJ1-1
v_gene: TRBV18
abundance: -
CDR3nt: TGTGCCAGCTCACCTGGGACAGAGTACACTGAAGCTTTCTTT
CDR3aa: CASSPGTEYTEAFF

d_gene: -
j_gene: TRBJ2-6
v_gene: TRBV7-3
abundance: few
CDR3nt: TGTGCCAGCAGCTTAGGGCCAAACTCTGGGGCCAACGTCCTGACTTTC
CDR3aa: CASSLGPNSGANVLTF

d_gene: -
j_gene: TRBJ2-7
v_gene: TRBV11-2
abundance: few
CDR3nt: TGTGCCAGCAGCATCCACCGGGACCTAGTTGTATACGAGCAGTACTTC
CDR3aa: CASSIHRDLVVYEQYF

d_gene: TRBD2
j_gene: TRBJ2-1
v_gene: TRBV6-4
abundance: -
CDR3nt: TGTGCCAGCAGCAAAGAAGCCGGGACTAGTAGCAATGAGCAGTTCTTC
CDR3aa: CASSKEAGTSSNEQFF

d_gene: TRBD1
j_gene: TRBJ1-2
v_gene: TRBV11-3
abundance: -
CDR3nt: TGTGCCAGCAGTCCGACAGGGGTGTTTAACTATGGCTACACCTTC
CDR3aa: CASSPTGVFNYGYTF

d_gene: TRBD1
j_gene: TRBJ2-3
v_gene: TRBV20-1
abundance: few
CDR3nt: TGCAGTGCTAGCGACCCGGGGACAGGGCGGGCAGATACGCAGTATTTT
CDR3aa: CSASDPGTGRADTQYF

d_gene: -
j_gene: TRBJ1-4
v_gene: TRBV6-5
abundance: -
CDR3nt: TGTGCCAGCAGTTACGATCCGGGACGATGGGAGGCTAATGAAAAACTGTTTTTT
CDR3aa: CASSYDPGRWEANEKLFF

d_gene: TRBD1
j_gene: TRBJ2-7
v_gene: TRBV29-1
abundance: many
CDR3nt: TGCAGCGTAAACAGGGGGAGCACTCCCTACGAGCAGTACTTC
CDR3aa: CSVNRGSTPYEQYF

d_gene: -
j_gene: TRBJ1-5
v_gene: TRBV7-2
abundance: -
CDR3nt: TGTGCCAGCAGCGAGGTGGACGGTGTGTATCAGCCCCAGCATTTT
CDR3aa: CASSEVDGVYQPQHF

d_gene: -
j_gene: TRBJ1-2
v_gene: TRBV2
abundance: -
CDR3nt: TGTGCCAGCAGTGAGTTAAGGTCCTATGGCTACACCTTC
CDR3aa: CASSELRSYGYTF

d_gene: TRBD1
j_gene: TRBJ2-1
v_gene: TRBV2
abundance: -
CDR3nt: TGTGCCAGCAGTTGGGACAGACGGGAGCAGTTCTTC
CDR3aa: CASSWDRREQFF

d_gene: -
j_gene: TRBJ2-4
v_gene: TRBV7-9
abundance: few
CDR3nt: TGTGCCAGCAGCTCCAACTCTGGGGACCACCAGTACTTC
CDR3aa: CASSSNSGDHQYF

d_gene: -
j_gene: TRBJ1-2
v_gene: TRBV7-2
abundance: -
CDR3nt: TGTGCCAGCAGCTGGGGAGGGGACATCGTAGCCTATGGCTACACCTTC
CDR3aa: CASSWGGDIVAYGYTF

d_gene: -
j_gene: TRBJ2-3
v_gene: TRBV29-1
abundance: many
CDR3nt: TGCAGCCCCAATCTCGGACCTAGCACAGATACGCAGTATTTT
CDR3aa: CSPNLGPSTDTQYF

d_gene: -
j_gene: TRBJ2-3
v_gene: TRBV24-1
abundance: few
CDR3nt: TGTGCCACCATCAAAAGGCTAGGCAGGGGCACAGATACGCAGTATTTT
CDR3aa: CATIKRLGRGTDTQYF

d_gene: -
j_gene: TRBJ2-1
v_gene: TRBV20-1
abundance: once
CDR3nt: TGCAGTGCTAGTAAGGCCCCGGGTAACAATGAGCAGTTCTTC
CDR3aa: CSASKAPGNNEQFF

d_gene: -
j_gene: TRBJ2-7
v_gene: TRBV11-3
abundance: -
CDR3nt: TGTGCCAGCAGCTTAGCCAGGGGTTACCACGAGCAGTACTTC
CDR3aa: CASSLARGYHEQYF

d_gene: TRBD1
j_gene: TRBJ1-2
v_gene: TRBV5-1
abundance: -
CDR3nt: TGCGCCAGCAGCCTATATTCGGGACAGGGAGGGAGATTTAACTATGGCTACACCTTC
CDR3aa: CASSLYSGQGGRFNYGYTF

d_gene: -
j_gene: TRBJ1-5
v_gene: TRBV12-3/TRBV12-4
abundance: -
CDR3nt: TGTGCCAGCAGTTTTGGTGGGGGAGCTAATCAGCCCCAGCATTTT
CDR3aa: CASSFGGGANQPQHF

d_gene: -
j_gene: TRBJ2-7
v_gene: TRBV4-3
abundance: few
CDR3nt: TGCGCCAGCAGCCAAGAAGTCCCCAGGCAGGCAAACTCCTACGAGCAGTACTTC
CDR3aa: CASSQEVPRQANSYEQYF

d_gene: TRBD1
j_gene: TRBJ2-3
v_gene: TRBV12-3/TRBV12-4
abundance: -
CDR3nt: TGTGCCAGCAGCTGGGACAGGGAGGGAACAGATGCGCAGTATTTT
CDR3aa: CASSWDREGTDAQYF

d_gene: TRBD1
j_gene: TRBJ1-1
v_gene: TRBV7-2
abundance: few
CDR3nt: TGTGCCAGCAGCTTAGTCACAGGGGGCGCGGCGAACACTGAAGCTTTCTTT
CDR3aa: CASSLVTGGAANTEAFF

d_gene: -
j_gene: TRBJ1-2
v_gene: TRBV5-5
abundance: few
CDR3nt: TGTGCCAGCAGCTTATCCGGCAAGGACTATGGCTACACCTTC
CDR3aa: CASSLSGKDYGYTF

d_gene: -
j_gene: TRBJ2-1
v_gene: TRBV7-9
abundance: few
CDR3nt: TGTGCCAGCAGCCCAGGAGAGGCGCGGCAGTTCTTC
CDR3aa: CASSPGEARQFF

d_gene: TRBD2
j_gene: TRBJ2-2
v_gene: TRBV28
abundance: -
CDR3nt: TGTGCCAGCAGGCCCCAGGGATGGGGAGGGACCGGGGAGCTGTTTTTT
CDR3aa: CASRPQGWGGTGELFF

d_gene: -
j_gene: TRBJ1-2
v_gene: TRBV20-1
abundance: -
CDR3nt: TGCAGTGCTAGCTATTCTCGGACTAACTATGGCTACACCTTC
CDR3aa: CSASYSRTNYGYTF

d_gene: -
j_gene: TRBJ2-2
v_gene: TRBV20-1
abundance: -
CDR3nt: TGCAGTGCTAGAAACGGAAACACCGGGGAGCTGTTTTTT
CDR3aa: CSARNGNTGELFF

d_gene: -
j_gene: TRBJ2-3
v_gene: TRBV4-3
abundance: few
CDR3nt: TGCGCCAGCAGCCAGGGGTTTCGATCCCAGGGAACTAGCACAGATACGCAGTATTTT
CDR3aa: CASSQGFRSQGTSTDTQYF

d_gene: -
j_gene: TRBJ2-2
v_gene: TRBV7-9
abundance: -
CDR3nt: TGTGCCAGCAGCTTTATCGCTGAAACCGGGGAGCTGTTTTTT
CDR3aa: CASSFIAETGELFF